The present TCR beta chain was sequenced within a study of cytomegalovirus exposure and HLA in healthy donors. Primers for the PCR totalled 60 Vbeta and 13 Jbeta. Generated by immunoSEQ multiplex PCR, the TCRdb table keeps only in-frame clones and is missing some. Here the sample spans 100,000 to 150,000 clones, about 78% being singletons. Turning to this clone: Its target is unknown.

Whole-study results and caveats: Later on, a genetic analysis was performed. It linked a missense variant in DCLRE1C with V- and J-gene trimming of TCR beta. In a later analysis, CMV-associated beta chains were mostly HLA-associated, it appeared. Rare TCR sequences predominated, though certain public TCRs were found in many donors.

V was cut by 0 bases and J by 7 bases, with 10 bases left in between. Germline V gene data show CDR1 as LNHDA and CDR2 as SQIVND (reference sequence). The CDR3 extends over 15 amino acids. V gene TRBV19 combines with J gene TRBJ1-6; D unresolved. The sample taken for sequencing was PBMCs. The TCR was taken from a human donor in good health. CDR3 DNA sequence: TGTGCCAGTAGTATAGATCGAGGCGGGAATTCACCCCTCCACTTT. Its translation: CASSIDRGGNSPLHF. The variable domain in full, with the rest retrieved from reference TRBV19 and TRBJ1-6, is DGGITQSPKYLFRKEGQNVTLSCEQNLNHDAMYWYRQDPGQGLRLIYYSQIVNDFQKGDIAEGYSVSREKKESFPLTVTSAQKNPTAFYLCASSIDRGGNSPLHFGNGTRLTVT.